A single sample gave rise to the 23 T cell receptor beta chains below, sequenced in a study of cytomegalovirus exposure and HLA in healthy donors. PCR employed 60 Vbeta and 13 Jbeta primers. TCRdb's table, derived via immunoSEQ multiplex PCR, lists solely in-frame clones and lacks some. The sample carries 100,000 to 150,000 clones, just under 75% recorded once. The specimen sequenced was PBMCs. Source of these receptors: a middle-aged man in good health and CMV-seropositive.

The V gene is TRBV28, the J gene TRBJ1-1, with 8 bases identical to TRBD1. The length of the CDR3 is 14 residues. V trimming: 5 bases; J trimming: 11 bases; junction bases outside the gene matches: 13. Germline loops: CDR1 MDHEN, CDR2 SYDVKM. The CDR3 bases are TGTGCCAGCAGTGTAGCCGGGACAGGCCAGGATGCTTTCTTT. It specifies CASSVAGTGQDAFF.

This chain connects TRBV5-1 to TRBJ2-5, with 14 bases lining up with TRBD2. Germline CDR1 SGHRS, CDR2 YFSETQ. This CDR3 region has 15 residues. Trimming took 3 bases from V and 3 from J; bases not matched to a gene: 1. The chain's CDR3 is CASSWGLAGEETQYF. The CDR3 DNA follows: TGCGCCAGCAGCTGGGGACTAGCGGGGGAAGAGACCCAGTACTTC.

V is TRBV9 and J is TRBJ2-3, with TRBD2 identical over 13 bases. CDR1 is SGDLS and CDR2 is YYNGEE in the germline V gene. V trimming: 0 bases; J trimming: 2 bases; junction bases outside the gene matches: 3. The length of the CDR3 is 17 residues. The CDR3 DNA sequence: TGTGCCAGCAGCGTAGCGGGACTAGCGGGGTTCACAGATACGCAGTATTTT. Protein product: CASSVAGLAGFTDTQYF.

CDR3 sequence: CASTTTGTNYGYTF. CDR3 bases: TGCGCCAGCACCACGACAGGAACCAACTATGGCTACACCTTC. V and J are TRBV5-1 and TRBJ1-2; the D gene is possibly TRBD1 (6 bases). Germline CDR1 is SGHRS and CDR2 is YFSETQ. CDR3 length: 14 amino acids. V lost 6 bases and J 2 bases, leaving 14 bases between the germline ends.

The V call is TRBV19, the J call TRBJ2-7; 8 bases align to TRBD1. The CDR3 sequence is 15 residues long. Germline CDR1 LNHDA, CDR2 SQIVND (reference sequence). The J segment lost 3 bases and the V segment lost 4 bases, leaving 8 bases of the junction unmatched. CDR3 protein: CASSRGTGGFYEQYF. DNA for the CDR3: TGTGCCAGTAGTAGAGGGACAGGAGGATTCTACGAGCAGTACTTC. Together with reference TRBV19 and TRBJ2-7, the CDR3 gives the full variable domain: DGGITQSPKYLFRKEGQNVTLSCEQNLNHDAMYWYRQDPGQGLRLIYYSQIVNDFQKGDIAEGYSVSREKKESFPLTVTSAQKNPTAFYLCASSRGTGGFYEQYFGPGTRLTVT.

The CDR3 loop is CASSFSPYNEQFF. For the CDR3, the DNA is TGCGCCAGCAGCTTTTCTCCCTACAATGAGCAGTTCTTC. This chain links TRBV5-1 with TRBJ2-1, with unresolved D. The V gene lost 2 bases and the J gene lost 2 bases, with 5 bases spanning the gap. CDR3 length equals 13 residues. Per the germline V gene, CDR1 is SGHRS and CDR2 is YFSETQ.

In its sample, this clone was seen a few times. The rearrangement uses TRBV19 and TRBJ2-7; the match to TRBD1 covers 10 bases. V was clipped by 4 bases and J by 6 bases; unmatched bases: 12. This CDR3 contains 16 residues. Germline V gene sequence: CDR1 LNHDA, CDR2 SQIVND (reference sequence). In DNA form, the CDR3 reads TGTGCCAGTAGTACTAACCGGGACAGGGGTGTGGGCGAGCAGTACTTC. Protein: CASSTNRDRGVGEQYF.

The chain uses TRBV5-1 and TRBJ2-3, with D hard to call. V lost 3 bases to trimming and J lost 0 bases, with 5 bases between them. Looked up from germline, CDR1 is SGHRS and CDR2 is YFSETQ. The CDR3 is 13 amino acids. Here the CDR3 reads CASSSTSTDTQYF. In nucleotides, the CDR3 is TGCGCCAGCAGCTCGACTAGCACAGATACGCAGTATTTT.

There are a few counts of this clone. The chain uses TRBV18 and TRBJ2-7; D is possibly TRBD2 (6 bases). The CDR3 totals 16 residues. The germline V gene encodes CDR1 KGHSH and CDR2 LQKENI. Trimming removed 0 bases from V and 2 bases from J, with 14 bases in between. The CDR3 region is CASSPPGRDVTYEQYF. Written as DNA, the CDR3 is TGTGCCAGCTCACCACCGGGGCGGGACGTTACCTACGAGCAGTACTTC.

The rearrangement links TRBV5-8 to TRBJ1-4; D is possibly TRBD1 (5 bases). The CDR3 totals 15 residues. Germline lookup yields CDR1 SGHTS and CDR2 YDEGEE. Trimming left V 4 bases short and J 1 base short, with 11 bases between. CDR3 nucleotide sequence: TGTGCCAGCAGCCTGGTCGGGGGAACTAATGAAAAACTGTTTTTT. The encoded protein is CASSLVGGTNEKLFF.

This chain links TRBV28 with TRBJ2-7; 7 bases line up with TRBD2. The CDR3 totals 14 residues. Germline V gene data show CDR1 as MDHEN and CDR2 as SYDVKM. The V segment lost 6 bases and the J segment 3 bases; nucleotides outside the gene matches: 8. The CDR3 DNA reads TGTGCCAGCAGCTCGACTAGCACCTTCTACGAGCAGTACTTC. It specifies CASSSTSTFYEQYF. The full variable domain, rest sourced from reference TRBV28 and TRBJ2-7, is DVKVTQSSRYLVKRTGEKVFLECVQDMDHENMFWYRQDPGLGLRLIYFSYDVKMKEKGDIPEGYSVSREKKERFSLILESASTNQTSMYLCASSSTSTFYEQYFGPGTRLTVT.

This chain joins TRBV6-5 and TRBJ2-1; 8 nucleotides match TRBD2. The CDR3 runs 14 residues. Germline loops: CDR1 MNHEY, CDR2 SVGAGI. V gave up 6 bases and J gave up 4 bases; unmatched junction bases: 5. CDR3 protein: CASRYRGGYNEQFF. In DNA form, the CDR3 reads TGTGCCAGCAGGTACCGGGGGGGGTACAATGAGCAGTTCTTC.

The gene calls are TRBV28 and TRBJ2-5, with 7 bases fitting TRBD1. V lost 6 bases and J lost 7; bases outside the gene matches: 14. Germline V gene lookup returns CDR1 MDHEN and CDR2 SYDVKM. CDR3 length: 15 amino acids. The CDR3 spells CASSPIGTAGGTQYF. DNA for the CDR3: TGTGCCAGCAGCCCGATCGGGACAGCAGGGGGGACCCAGTACTTC.

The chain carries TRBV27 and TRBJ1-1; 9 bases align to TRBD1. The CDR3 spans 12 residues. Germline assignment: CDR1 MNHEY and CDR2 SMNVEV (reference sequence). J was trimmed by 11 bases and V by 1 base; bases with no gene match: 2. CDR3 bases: TGTGCCAGCAGTTTATTTGGACAGGGGGCTTTCTTT. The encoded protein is CASSLFGQGAFF.

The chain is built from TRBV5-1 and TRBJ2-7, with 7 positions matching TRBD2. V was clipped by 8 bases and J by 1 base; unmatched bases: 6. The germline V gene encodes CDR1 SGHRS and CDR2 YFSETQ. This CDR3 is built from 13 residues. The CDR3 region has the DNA TGCGCCAGTTCAAAAGCGGGGTCCTACGAGCAGTACTTC. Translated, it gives CASSKAGSYEQYF.

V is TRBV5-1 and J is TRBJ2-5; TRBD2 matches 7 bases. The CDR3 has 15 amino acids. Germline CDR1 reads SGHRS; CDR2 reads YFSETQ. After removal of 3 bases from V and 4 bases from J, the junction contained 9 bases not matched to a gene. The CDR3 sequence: CASSWRESWGETQYF. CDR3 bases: TGCGCCAGCAGCTGGCGGGAGAGTTGGGGAGAGACCCAGTACTTC.

The CDR3 nucleotides are TGTGCCAGCAGCTTAAATGAGGGTCAGAGCATTGAAGCTTTCTTT. Protein sequence: CASSLNEGQSIEAFF. V is TRBV7-8 and J is TRBJ1-1; D is uncertain. The CDR3 extends over 15 amino acids. V was trimmed by 2 bases and J by 7 bases, leaving 17 bases between them. Germline V gives CDR1 SGHVS, CDR2 FQNEAQ.

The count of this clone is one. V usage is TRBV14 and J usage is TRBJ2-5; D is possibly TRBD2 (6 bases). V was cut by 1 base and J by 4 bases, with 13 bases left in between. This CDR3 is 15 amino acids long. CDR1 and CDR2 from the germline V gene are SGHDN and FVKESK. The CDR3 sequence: CASSQGPVGGETQYF. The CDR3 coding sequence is TGTGCCAGCAGCCAAGGCCCAGTGGGAGGAGAGACCCAGTACTTC.

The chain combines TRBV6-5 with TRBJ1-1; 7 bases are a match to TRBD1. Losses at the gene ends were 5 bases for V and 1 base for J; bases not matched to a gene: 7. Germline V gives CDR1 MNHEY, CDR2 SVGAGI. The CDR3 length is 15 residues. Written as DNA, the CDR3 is TGTGCCAGCAGTCGAAACAGGGGTGAGAACACTGAAGCTTTCTTT. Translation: CASSRNRGENTEAFF.

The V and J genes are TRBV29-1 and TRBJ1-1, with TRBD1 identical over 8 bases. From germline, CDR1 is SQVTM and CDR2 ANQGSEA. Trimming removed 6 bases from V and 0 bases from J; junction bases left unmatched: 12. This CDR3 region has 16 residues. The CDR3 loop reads CSVAGQGTAMNTEAFF. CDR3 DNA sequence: TGCAGCGTGGCTGGACAGGGAACGGCCATGAACACTGAAGCTTTCTTT.

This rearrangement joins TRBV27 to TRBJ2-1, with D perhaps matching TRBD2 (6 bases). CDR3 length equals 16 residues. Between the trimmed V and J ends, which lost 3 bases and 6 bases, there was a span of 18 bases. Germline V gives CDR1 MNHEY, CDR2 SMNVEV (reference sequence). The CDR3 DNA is TGTGCCAGCAGTTTTGGGGGAGGACCTAGTCTCAATGAGCAGTTCTTC. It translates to CASSFGGGPSLNEQFF.

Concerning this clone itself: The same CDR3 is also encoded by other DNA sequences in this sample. CDR3 protein: CASSQGGLGEQFF. CDR3 in DNA: TGCGCCAGCAGCCAAGGGGGCCTTGGTGAGCAGTTCTTC. The V call is TRBV4-1, the J call TRBJ2-1; D is possibly TRBD1 (5 bases). The CDR3 length is 13 residues. Germline lookup yields CDR1 MGHRA and CDR2 YSYEKL. V dropped 1 base and J dropped 9 bases, with 10 bases sitting between them.

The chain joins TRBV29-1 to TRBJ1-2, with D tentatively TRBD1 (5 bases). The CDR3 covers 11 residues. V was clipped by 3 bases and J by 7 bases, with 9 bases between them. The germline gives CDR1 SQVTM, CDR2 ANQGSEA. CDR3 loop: CSVEARGGYTF. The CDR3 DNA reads TGCAGCGTTGAGGCAAGGGGTGGCTACACCTTC.